The source of this T cell receptor beta chain is a study of T cell repertoires in cytomegalovirus infection. Germline V gives CDR1 SGHAT, CDR2 FQNNGV. The V end lost 7 bases, the J end lost 1 base, and 16 bases lay between the germline ends. The CDR3 extends over 16 amino acids. Turning to this clonotype: What it binds is not known.

TCRdb fed the reads into MiXCR, producing one record per CDR3 protein. The data show some 54,000 distinct CDR3 sequences, 15% to 20% seen once. The genes are TRBV11-2 and TRBJ2-2; D call uncertain. The sequencing used CD8+ T cells from cultured PBMCs, collected from culture after CMV antigen stimulation. This TCR derives from a human donor in good health (CMV status not recorded). Some clones in this sample may be carry-over from other donors' samples. The CDR3 protein is CASITWAGQNTGELFF. The CDR3 DNA reads TGTGCCAGCATCACCTGGGCCGGCCAGAACACCGGGGAGCTGTTTTTT.